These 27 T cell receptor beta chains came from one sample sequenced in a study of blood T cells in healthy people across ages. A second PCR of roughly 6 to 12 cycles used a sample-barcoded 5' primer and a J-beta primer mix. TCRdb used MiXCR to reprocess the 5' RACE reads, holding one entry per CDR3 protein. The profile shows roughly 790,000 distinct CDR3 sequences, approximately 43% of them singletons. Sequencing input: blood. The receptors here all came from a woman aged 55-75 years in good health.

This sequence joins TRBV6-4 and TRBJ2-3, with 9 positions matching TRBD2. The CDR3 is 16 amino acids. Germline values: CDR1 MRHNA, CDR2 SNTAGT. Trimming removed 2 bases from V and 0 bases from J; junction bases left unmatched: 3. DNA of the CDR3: TGTGCCAGCAGTGACGGTCTAGCGGGGAGCACAGATACGCAGTATTTT. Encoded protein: CASSDGLAGSTDTQYF.

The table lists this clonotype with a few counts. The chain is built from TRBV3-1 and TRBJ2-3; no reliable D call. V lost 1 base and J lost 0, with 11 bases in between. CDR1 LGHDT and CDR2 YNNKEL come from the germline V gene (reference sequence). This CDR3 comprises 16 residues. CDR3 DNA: TGTGCCAGCAGCCAAGCCCGCCTGGCTAGCACAGATACGCAGTATTTT. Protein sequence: CASSQARLASTDTQYF.

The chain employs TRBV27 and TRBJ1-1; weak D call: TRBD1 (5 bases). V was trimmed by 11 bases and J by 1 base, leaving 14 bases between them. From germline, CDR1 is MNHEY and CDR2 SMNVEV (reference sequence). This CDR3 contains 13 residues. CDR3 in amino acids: CAAPGPPNTEAFF. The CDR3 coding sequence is TGTGCCGCCCCGGGACCCCCGAACACTGAAGCTTTCTTT.

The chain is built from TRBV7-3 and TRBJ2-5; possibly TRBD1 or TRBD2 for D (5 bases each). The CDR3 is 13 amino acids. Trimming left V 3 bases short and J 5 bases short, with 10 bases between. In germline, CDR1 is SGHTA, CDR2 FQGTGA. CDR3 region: CASSFGDGETQYF. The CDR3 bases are TGTGCCAGCAGCTTCGGGGACGGTGAGACCCAGTACTTC.

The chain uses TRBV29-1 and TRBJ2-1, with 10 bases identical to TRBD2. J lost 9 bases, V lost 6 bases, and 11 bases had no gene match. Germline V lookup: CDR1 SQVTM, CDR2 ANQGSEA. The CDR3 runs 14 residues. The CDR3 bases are TGCAGCGTGGGTACTAGCGGGGCCGGTTGTGAGCAGTTCTTC. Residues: CSVGTSGAGCEQFF.

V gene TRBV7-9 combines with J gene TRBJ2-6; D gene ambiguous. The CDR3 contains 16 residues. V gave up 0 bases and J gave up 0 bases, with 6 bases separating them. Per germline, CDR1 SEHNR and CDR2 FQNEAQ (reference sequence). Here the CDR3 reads CASSLAGTSGANVLTF. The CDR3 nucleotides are TGTGCCAGCAGCTTAGCAGGAACCTCTGGGGCCAACGTCCTGACTTTC.

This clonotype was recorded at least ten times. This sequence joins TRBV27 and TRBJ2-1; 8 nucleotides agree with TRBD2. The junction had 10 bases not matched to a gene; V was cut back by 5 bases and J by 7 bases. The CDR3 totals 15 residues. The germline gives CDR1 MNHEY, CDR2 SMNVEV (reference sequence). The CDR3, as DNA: TGTGCCAGCAGTCCCCCGGGGGGGGCATGGAATGAGCAGTTCTTC. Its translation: CASSPPGGAWNEQFF.

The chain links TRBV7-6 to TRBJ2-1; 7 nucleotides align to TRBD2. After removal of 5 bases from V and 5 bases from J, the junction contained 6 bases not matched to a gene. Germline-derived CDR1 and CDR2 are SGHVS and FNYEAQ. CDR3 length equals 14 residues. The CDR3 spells CASSRGTTHNEQFF. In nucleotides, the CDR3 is TGTGCCAGCAGCCGCGGGACTACCCACAATGAGCAGTTCTTC.

The CDR3 DNA follows: TGTGCCAGCAGTACGCCTACTAGCGGGGCCACCTACGAGCAGTACTTC. It yields the protein CASSTPTSGATYEQYF. The rearrangement joins TRBV28 to TRBJ2-7; 10 bases are shared with TRBD2. The CDR3 length is 16 residues. Germline V gene sequence: CDR1 MDHEN, CDR2 SYDVKM. Trimming at V came to 5 bases and at J to 2 bases, leaving 9 bases not matched to a gene. Drawing the rest from reference TRBV28 and TRBJ2-7, the complete variable domain is DVKVTQSSRYLVKRTGEKVFLECVQDMDHENMFWYRQDPGLGLRLIYFSYDVKMKEKGDIPEGYSVSREKKERFSLILESASTNQTSMYLCASSTPTSGATYEQYFGPGTRLTVT.

The CDR3, as DNA: TGTGCCAGTGCGAGGACAGGGATCGACACCGGGGAGCTGTTTTTT. This sequence encodes CASARTGIDTGELFF. The chain couples TRBV19 to TRBJ2-2, with 8 bases identical to TRBD1. The CDR3 loop spans 15 amino acids. Trimming took 8 bases from V and 3 from J; bases not matched to a gene: 8. Germline V gene sequence: CDR1 LNHDA, CDR2 SQIVND (reference sequence).

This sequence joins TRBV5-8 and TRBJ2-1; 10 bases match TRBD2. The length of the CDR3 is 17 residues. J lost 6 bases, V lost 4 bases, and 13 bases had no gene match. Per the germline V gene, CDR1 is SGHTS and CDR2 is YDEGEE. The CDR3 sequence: CASSPGHVLAGANEQFF. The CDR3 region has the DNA TGTGCCAGCAGCCCTGGCCACGTGCTAGCGGGAGCCAATGAGCAGTTCTTC. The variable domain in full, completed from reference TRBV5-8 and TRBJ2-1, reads EAGVTQSPTHLIKTRGQQATLRCSPISGHTSVYWYQQALGLGLQFLLWYDEGEERNRGNFPPRFSGRQFPNYSSELNVNALELEDSALYLCASSPGHVLAGANEQFFGPGTRLTVL.

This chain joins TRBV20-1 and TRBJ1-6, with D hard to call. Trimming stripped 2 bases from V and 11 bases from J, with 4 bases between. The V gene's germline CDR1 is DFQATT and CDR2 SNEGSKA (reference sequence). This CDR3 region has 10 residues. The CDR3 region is CSARTPPLHF. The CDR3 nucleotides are TGCAGTGCTAGAACCCCACCCCTCCACTTT.

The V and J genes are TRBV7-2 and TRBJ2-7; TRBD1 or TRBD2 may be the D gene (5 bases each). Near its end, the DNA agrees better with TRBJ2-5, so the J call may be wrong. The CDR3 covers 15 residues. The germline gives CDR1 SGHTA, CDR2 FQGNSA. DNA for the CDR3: TGTGCCAGCAGCCCACAGGAGGCGAGACTAGAGACCCAGTACTTC. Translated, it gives CASSPQEARLETQYF.

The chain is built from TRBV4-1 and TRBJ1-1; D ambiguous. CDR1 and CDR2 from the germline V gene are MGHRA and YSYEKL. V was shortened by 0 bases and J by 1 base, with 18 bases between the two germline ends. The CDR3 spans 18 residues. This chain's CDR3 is CASSQDRSETAKNTEAFF. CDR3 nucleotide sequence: TGCGCCAGCAGCCAAGATCGCTCCGAGACCGCGAAGAACACTGAAGCTTTCTTT.

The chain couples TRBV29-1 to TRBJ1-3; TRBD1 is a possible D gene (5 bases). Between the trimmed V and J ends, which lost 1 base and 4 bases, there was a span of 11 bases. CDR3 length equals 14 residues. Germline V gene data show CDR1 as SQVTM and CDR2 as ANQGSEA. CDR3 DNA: TGCAGCGTTGAAGTGGGGGTATCCGGAAACACCATATATTTT. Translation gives CSVEVGVSGNTIYF. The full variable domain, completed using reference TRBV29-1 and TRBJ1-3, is SAVISQKPSRDICQRGTSLTIQCQVDSQVTMMFWYRQQPGQSLTLIATANQGSEATYESGFVIDKFPISRPNLTFSTLTVSNMSPEDSSIYLCSVEVGVSGNTIYFGEGSWLTVV.

CDR3 protein: CSGHTGSASTDTQYF. As DNA, the CDR3 is TGCAGTGGTCATACAGGAAGCGCTAGCACAGATACGCAGTATTTT. V and J are TRBV20-1 and TRBJ2-3; D perhaps matches TRBD1 (5 bases). Germline CDR1 and CDR2: DFQATT and SNEGSKA (reference sequence). CDR3 length: 15 residues. V was pared by 7 bases and J by 0 bases, with 17 bases between.

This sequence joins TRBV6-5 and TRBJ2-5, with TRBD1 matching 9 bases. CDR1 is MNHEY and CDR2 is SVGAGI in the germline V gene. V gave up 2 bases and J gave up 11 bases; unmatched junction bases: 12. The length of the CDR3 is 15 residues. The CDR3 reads CASSYTGTGNNEQYF. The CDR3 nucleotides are TGTGCCAGCAGTTACACCGGGACAGGGAACAATGAGCAGTACTTC.

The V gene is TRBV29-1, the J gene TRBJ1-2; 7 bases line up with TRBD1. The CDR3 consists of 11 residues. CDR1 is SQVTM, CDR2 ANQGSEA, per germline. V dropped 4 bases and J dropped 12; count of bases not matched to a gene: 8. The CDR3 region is CSVGTGGGHTF. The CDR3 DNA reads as TGCAGCGTTGGCACGGGAGGGGGCCACACCTTC.

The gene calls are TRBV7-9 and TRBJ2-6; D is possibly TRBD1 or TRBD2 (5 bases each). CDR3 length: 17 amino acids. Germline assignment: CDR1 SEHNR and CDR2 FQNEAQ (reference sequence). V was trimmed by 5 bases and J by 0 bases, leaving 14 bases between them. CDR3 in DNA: TGTGCCAGCAGCCGGGGCGGCGGACGCTCTGGGGCCAACGTCCTGACTTTC. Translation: CASSRGGGRSGANVLTF.

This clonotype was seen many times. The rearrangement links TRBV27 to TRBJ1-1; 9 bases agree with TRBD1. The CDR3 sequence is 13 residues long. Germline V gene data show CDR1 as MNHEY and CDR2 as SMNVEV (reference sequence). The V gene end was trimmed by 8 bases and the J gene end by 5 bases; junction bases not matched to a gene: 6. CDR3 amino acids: CASQGQGWTEAFF. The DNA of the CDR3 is TGTGCCAGCCAGGGACAGGGCTGGACTGAAGCTTTCTTT.

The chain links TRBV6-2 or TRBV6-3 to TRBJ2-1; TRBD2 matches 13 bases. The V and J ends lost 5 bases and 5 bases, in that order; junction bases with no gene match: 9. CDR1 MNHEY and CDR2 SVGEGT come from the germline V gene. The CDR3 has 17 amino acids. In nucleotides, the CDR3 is TGTGCCAGCAGTAGATCACTAGCGGGGGGGATGAACAATGAGCAGTTCTTC. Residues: CASSRSLAGGMNNEQFF.

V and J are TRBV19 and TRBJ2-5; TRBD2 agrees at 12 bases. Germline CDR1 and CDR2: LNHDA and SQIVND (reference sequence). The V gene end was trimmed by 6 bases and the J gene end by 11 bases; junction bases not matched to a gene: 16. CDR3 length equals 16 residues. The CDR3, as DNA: TGTGCCAGTAGATCCCCCCTAGCGGGAGGGATCAATGAGCAGTACTTC. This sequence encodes CASRSPLAGGINEQYF.

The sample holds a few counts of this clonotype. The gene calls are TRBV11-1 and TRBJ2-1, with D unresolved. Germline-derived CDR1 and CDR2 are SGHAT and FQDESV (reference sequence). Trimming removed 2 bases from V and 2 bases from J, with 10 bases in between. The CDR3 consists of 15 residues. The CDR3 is CASSLQAATYNEQFF. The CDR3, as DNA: TGTGCCAGCAGCTTACAGGCGGCAACCTACAATGAGCAGTTCTTC.

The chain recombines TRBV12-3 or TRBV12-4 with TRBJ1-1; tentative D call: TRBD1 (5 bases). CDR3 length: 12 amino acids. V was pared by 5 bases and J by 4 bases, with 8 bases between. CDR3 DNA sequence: TGTGCCAGCAGTGCAGGGTTCACTGAAGCTTTCTTT. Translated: CASSAGFTEAFF.

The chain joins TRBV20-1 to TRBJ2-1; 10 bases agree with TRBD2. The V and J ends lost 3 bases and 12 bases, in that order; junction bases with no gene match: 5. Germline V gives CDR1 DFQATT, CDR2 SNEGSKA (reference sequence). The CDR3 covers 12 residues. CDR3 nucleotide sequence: TGCAGTGCTAGGGTTAGCGGGGGGATGCAGTTCTTC. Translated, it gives CSARVSGGMQFF.

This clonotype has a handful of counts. CDR3: CASSGPAGGGEQYF. The CDR3, as DNA: TGTGCCAGCAGTGGTCCAGCGGGAGGAGGGGAGCAGTACTTC. The V call is TRBV27, the J call TRBJ2-7; 9 positions match TRBD2. Trimming removed 5 bases from V and 7 bases from J; junction bases left unmatched: 9. Germline values: CDR1 MNHEY, CDR2 SMNVEV (reference sequence). The CDR3 runs to 14 residues.

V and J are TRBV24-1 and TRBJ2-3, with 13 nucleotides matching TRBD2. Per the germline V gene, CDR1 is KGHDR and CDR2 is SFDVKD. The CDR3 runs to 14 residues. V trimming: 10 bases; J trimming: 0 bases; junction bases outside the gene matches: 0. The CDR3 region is CATGLAGSTDTQYF. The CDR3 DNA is TGTGCCACGGGACTAGCGGGGAGCACAGATACGCAGTATTTT.